A selection of T cell receptor beta chains follows, all from one sample in a study of shared clonotypes between healthy human individuals. TCRdb keeps only in-frame clones here, not all; method: immunoSEQ multiplex PCR. The sample lists 850,000 to 1,200,000 clones; more than 65% were seen once. Sample: memory CD4+ T cells sorted from blood. The receptors shown here come from a man between 18 and 35 years old in good health. Each CDR3 is given with its conserved first and last residue. The D gene is left open where the match is weak. Size is stated for part of the rows, as once, few or many counts, or as a class when the clone is expanded.

>TRBD2|NA|TRBJ2-5|TRBV7-6
TGTGCCAGCAGCTTAAGATCGACTAGCGGTCAAGAGACCCAGTACTTC
CASSLRSTSGQETQYF
>NA|NA|TRBJ1-6|TRBV2
TGTGCCAGCAGTGTGGCGGACTTGTATAATTCACCCCTCCACTTT
CASSVADLYNSPLHF
>NA|few|TRBJ1-5|TRBV30
TGTGCCTCATCTGGGGGGAATCAGCCCCAGCATTTT
CASSGGNQPQHF
>TRBD2|NA|TRBJ2-1|TRBV4-1
TGCGCCAGCACCCTCGGGGGGGTCTCCTACAATGAGCAGTTCTTC
CASTLGGVSYNEQFF
>NA|few|TRBJ1-1|TRBV10-3
TGTGCCACTTCAGAGGGTTTCACTGAAGCTTTCTTT
CATSEGFTEAFF
>NA|NA|TRBJ1-1|TRBV19
TGTGCCAGTAGTATAAGCCGGGTTGGGAACACTGAAGCTTTCTTT
CASSISRVGNTEAFF
>NA|NA|TRBJ2-1|TRBV11-3
TGTGCCAGCAGCTTAGGTGTATGGGGGAGTAACAACAATGAGCAGTTCTTC
CASSLGVWGSNNNEQFF
>NA|NA|TRBJ1-4|TRBV28
TGTGCCAGCAGTTTAGGCGGAGGTGAAAAACTGTTTTTT
CASSLGGGEKLFF
>TRBD1|NA|TRBJ1-5|TRBV5-6
TGTGCCAGCAGTTTTACAGGGGGCGCAGACAATCAGCCCCAGCATTTT
CASSFTGGADNQPQHF
>NA|NA|TRBJ1-5|TRBV18
TGTGCCAGCTCAATTGGGACATATGATAGCAATCAGCCCCAGCATTTT
CASSIGTYDSNQPQHF
>TRBD2|NA|TRBJ2-4|TRBV20-1
TGCAGTGCCTGGGGGGGTCACATTCAGTACTTC
CSAWGGHIQYF
>TRBD1|NA|TRBJ2-5|TRBV7-3
TGTGCCAGCAGCAGGGACAGCCAAGAGACCCAGTACTTC
CASSRDSQETQYF
>TRBD1|NA|TRBJ1-1|TRBV6-1
TGTGCCAGCAGTGTGGTGGGCCAGGGGGCTTGGAACACTGAAGCTTTCTTT
CASSVVGQGAWNTEAFF
>NA|NA|TRBJ1-1|TRBV10-2
TGCGCCAGCAGTGCTCCGGTGACAGGTCAAGCTTTCTTT
CASSAPVTGQAFF
>NA|NA|TRBJ1-1|TRBV4-1
TGCGCCAGCAGCCAAGGAGGGGCACGGACGAGGAACACTGAAGCTTTCTTT
CASSQGGARTRNTEAFF
>NA|few|TRBJ2-7|TRBV25-1
TGTGCCAGCAGGGGAACACCTTACGAGCAGTACTTC
CASRGTPYEQYF
>NA|once|TRBJ1-5|TRBV6-1
TGTGCCAGCAATCCTTCGACAGCCTTCAATCAGCCCCAGCATTTT
CASNPSTAFNQPQHF
>NA|NA|TRBJ2-5|TRBV19
TGTGCCAGTAGTGGGGGGGACAGGTACCAAGAGACCCAGTACTTC
CASSGGDRYQETQYF
>NA|few|TRBJ1-4|TRBV20-1
TGCAGTGCTCATCCCCGGGACGGAACTTTTTTT
CSAHPRDGTFF
>NA|NA|TRBJ2-1|TRBV5-1
TGCGCCAGCAGCCGAGATTCCTCCTGGCCGTTCTTC
CASSRDSSWPFF
>NA|NA|TRBJ2-2|TRBV7-2
TGTGCCAGCAGCTCGTTTTTGGGGGCGAACACCGGGGAGCTGTTTTTT
CASSSFLGANTGELFF
>TRBD2|NA|TRBJ2-7|TRBV6-5
TGTGCCGGCAGTCAATCTAGCGGGGGGACCTACGAGCAGTACTTC
CAGSQSSGGTYEQYF
>TRBD2|once|TRBJ2-5|TRBV27
TGTGCCAGCAGTTACTCCTCGGCGCGGGGGCAAGAGACCCAGTACTTC
CASSYSSARGQETQYF
>NA|NA|TRBJ1-2|TRBV7-8
TGTGCCAGCAGCTTAGATGGACAGTATGGCTACACCTTC
CASSLDGQYGYTF
>TRBD1|few|TRBJ1-1|TRBV19
TGTGCCAGTAGTACCCGGGACAGGGTGAACACTGAAGCTTTCTTT
CASSTRDRVNTEAFF
>NA|NA|TRBJ1-4|TRBV4-1
TGCGCCAGCAGCCAAGATCTCTTTAGGGGTAATGAAAAACTGTTTTTT
CASSQDLFRGNEKLFF
>NA|NA|TRBJ2-7|TRBV6-6
TGTGCCAGCACCCCTCTAACCTCGGGATACGAGCAGTACTTC
CASTPLTSGYEQYF
>NA|NA|TRBJ1-2|TRBV19
TGTGCCAGTAGGGACCTTCCGGGGAACTATGGCTACACCTTC
CASRDLPGNYGYTF